This T cell receptor beta chain was recovered during a study of blood T cell repertoires in COVID-19. In the study overall: From the United States, Italy and Spain came samples of acute and convalescent COVID-19. T cells, B-cell-depleted T cells, or PBMCs supplied cDNA or gDNA.

Authors' processing steps: Reference gene primer amplification gave nucleated cell count estimates. The method was immunoSEQ multiplex PCR; TCRdb's version includes in-frame clones alone and lacks a portion of them. V and J calls and clone size come straight from that table; D and trimming were deduced from the DNA. The sample records 350,000 or so clones, approximately 91% being singletons. The CDR3 is 14 residues long. V gave up 7 bases and J gave up 6 bases, with 19 bases separating them. Germline-derived CDR1 and CDR2 are SGHRS and YFSETQ. The gene calls are TRBV5-1 and TRBJ1-2; TRBD1 is a possible D gene (5 bases). Sequences were obtained from PBMCs or T cells enriched from blood (not recorded which). The TCR originated in a woman in her thirties who had been exposed to COVID-19. The CDR3 sequence: CASSGGQEYNGYTF. CDR3 coding DNA: TGCGCCAGCTCCGGGGGTCAGGAATATAATGGCTACACCTTC.